This entry lists 30 T cell receptor beta chains sequenced from one sample in a study of OX40 agonist ivuxolimab in advanced cancers. Using immunoSEQ multiplex PCR, the repertoire was profiled, and TCRdb retains in-frame clones only, with some absent. The table lists tens of thousands of clones, approximately 89% of them singletons. Source: CD4+ or CD8+ T cells sorted from blood, taken in a trial of the OX40 agonist ivuxolimab. These receptors were collected from an adult with an advanced solid tumor such as melanoma, head and neck, liver or kidney cancer.

The chain is built from TRBV30 and TRBJ1-1; 7 bases line up with TRBD1. Germline CDR1 is GTSNPN and CDR2 is SVGIG (reference sequence). Trimming took 5 bases from V and 1 from J; bases not matched to a gene: 4. The CDR3 has 13 amino acids. CDR3 DNA sequence: TGTGCCTGGCAAACAGGGGCGAACACTGAAGCTTTCTTT. Translated, it gives CAWQTGANTEAFF.

The rearrangement joins TRBV10-3 to TRBJ1-1; 11 bases are a match to TRBD1. The germline CDR1 and CDR2 sequences are ENHRY and SYGVKD. This CDR3 comprises 16 residues. V gave up 0 bases and J gave up 6 bases; unmatched junction bases: 6. The CDR3 loop is CAISESGTGGISEAFF. DNA for the CDR3: TGTGCCATCAGTGAGTCGGGGACAGGGGGGATCTCTGAAGCTTTCTTT.

The chain is built from TRBV9 and TRBJ2-7; D is undetermined. The CDR3 spans 12 residues. CDR1 is SGDLS, CDR2 YYNGEE, per germline. Trimming shortened V by 2 bases and J by 5 bases, and 8 bases separated the two germline ends. CDR3 sequence (DNA): TGTGCCAGCAGCGTGGATTCGGACGAGCAGTACTTC. This translates into CASSVDSDEQYF. Together with reference TRBV9 and TRBJ2-7, the CDR3 gives the full variable domain: DSGVTQTPKHLITATGQRVTLRCSPRSGDLSVYWYQQSLDQGLQFLIQYYNGEERAKGNILERFSAQQFPDLHSELNLSSLELGDSALYFCASSVDSDEQYFGPGTRLTVT.

The gene calls are TRBV9 and TRBJ1-3; TRBD1 aligns across 8 bases. CDR1 SGDLS and CDR2 YYNGEE come from the germline V gene. J was trimmed by 2 bases and V by 4 bases; bases with no gene match: 5. The CDR3 has 15 amino acids. The CDR3 sequence is CASSPRDRTGNTIYF. The CDR3 DNA reads TGTGCCAGCAGCCCAAGGGACAGGACTGGAAACACCATATATTTT. Drawing the rest from reference TRBV9 and TRBJ1-3, the complete variable domain is DSGVTQTPKHLITATGQRVTLRCSPRSGDLSVYWYQQSLDQGLQFLIQYYNGEERAKGNILERFSAQQFPDLHSELNLSSLELGDSALYFCASSPRDRTGNTIYFGEGSWLTVV.

V and J are TRBV19 and TRBJ2-7, with TRBD2 matching 7 bases. With 9 bases clipped from V and 3 bases from J, the junction kept 5 bases outside the gene matches. This CDR3 has 12 amino acids. The germline gives CDR1 LNHDA, CDR2 SQIVND (reference sequence). CDR3 protein: CASGLVGYEQYF. For the CDR3, the DNA is TGTGCCAGCGGACTAGTCGGCTACGAGCAGTACTTC.

This sequence joins TRBV6-5 and TRBJ2-7; 9 bases map to TRBD1. The V gene's germline CDR1 is MNHEY and CDR2 SVGAGI. The length of the CDR3 is 13 residues. J lost 3 bases, V lost 8 bases, and 5 bases had no gene match. The DNA of the CDR3 is TGTGCCAGCCAGGGACAGGGTCACTACGAGCAGTACTTC. Translating gives CASQGQGHYEQYF.

To note about this clone: The same CDR3 can be traced to other DNA sequences in this sample. The chain recombines TRBV27 with TRBJ2-7, with a tentative D call TRBD1 (5 bases). The CDR3 has 12 residues. Germline assignment: CDR1 MNHEY and CDR2 SMNVEV (reference sequence). The V gene lost 5 bases and the J gene lost 4 bases, with 9 bases spanning the gap. This CDR3 reads CASSPTGYEQYF. The CDR3 DNA sequence: TGTGCCAGCAGTCCCACAGGATACGAGCAGTACTTC.

This rearrangement joins TRBV13 to TRBJ2-3; D is unresolved. Germline V gene data show CDR1 as PRHDT and CDR2 as FYEKMQ (reference sequence). V dropped 3 bases and J dropped 0 bases, with 10 bases sitting between them. This CDR3 has 15 residues. The CDR3, as DNA: TGTGCCAGCAGCTTTCGAGATTACAGCACAGATACGCAGTATTTT. Its translation is CASSFRDYSTDTQYF.

In this sample, this clone turned up once. The chain joins TRBV9 to TRBJ2-5, with D perhaps assigned TRBD1 or TRBD2 (6 bases each). Germline V lookup: CDR1 SGDLS, CDR2 YYNGEE. This CDR3 region has 12 residues. Trimming took off 4 bases at V and 5 bases at J, with 9 bases between the two ends. In nucleotides, the CDR3 is TGTGCCAGCAGCAGAGGGGGGGAGACCCAGTACTTC. Translation: CASSRGGETQYF.

In regard to this clone: This same CDR3 is encoded by further DNA sequences in the sample. This sequence joins TRBV2 and TRBJ2-7; no clear D. V lost 3 bases and J lost 2, with 5 bases in between. In germline, CDR1 is SNHLY, CDR2 FYNNEI. The CDR3 runs to 12 residues. CDR3 in amino acids: CASSERTYEQYF. The CDR3 DNA reads TGTGCCAGCAGTGAGAGAACCTACGAGCAGTACTTC.

The chain couples TRBV7-9 to TRBJ1-1; 12 positions match TRBD1. Germline lookup yields CDR1 SEHNR and CDR2 FQNEAQ (reference sequence). The CDR3 runs to 16 residues. V gave up 0 bases and J gave up 7 bases; unmatched junction bases: 6. The CDR3 nucleotides read TGTGCCAGCAGCTTAGCTAGCGGGACAGGGGGCTATGAAGCTTTCTTT. This codes for CASSLASGTGGYEAFF.

This chain connects TRBV29-1 to TRBJ1-1; D ambiguous. Germline V gene lookup returns CDR1 SQVTM and CDR2 ANQGSEA. This CDR3 comprises 12 residues. Trimming stripped 4 bases from V and 4 bases from J, with 10 bases between. This CDR3 is CSVGGLGTEAFF. In DNA, the CDR3 is TGCAGCGTTGGGGGTCTGGGCACTGAAGCTTTCTTT.

This clone appeared once. The gene calls are TRBV29-1 and TRBJ2-1; 9 bases map to TRBD2. V lost 1 base to trimming and J lost 4 bases; unmatched junction nucleotides: 5. The CDR3 runs 15 residues. The germline V gene encodes CDR1 SQVTM and CDR2 ANQGSEA. The CDR3 here is CSVEGLAAPYNEQFF. The CDR3 coding sequence is TGCAGCGTTGAAGGACTAGCGGCACCTTACAATGAGCAGTTCTTC.

This clone was detected only a few times. The V and J genes are TRBV10-3 and TRBJ2-7; D remains unclear. The CDR3 extends over 11 amino acids. In germline, CDR1 is ENHRY, CDR2 SYGVKD. Trimming removed 2 bases from V and 4 bases from J, with 3 bases in between. This CDR3 is CAISEAYEQYF. The CDR3 region has the DNA TGTGCCATCAGTGAGGCGTACGAGCAGTACTTC.

This clone came up once. The V gene is TRBV19, the J gene TRBJ2-7; unclear D gene. The V and J ends lost 7 bases and 10 bases respectively, with 20 bases between them. CDR3 length equals 13 residues. Looked up from germline, CDR1 is LNHDA and CDR2 is SQIVND (reference sequence). CDR3 coding DNA: TGTGCCAGTACTGGGTCAGCCACTATGGAACAGTACTTC. This sequence encodes CASTGSATMEQYF.

The chain uses TRBV27 and TRBJ2-7, with 9 bases that match TRBD1. The germline V gene has CDR1 MNHEY and CDR2 SMNVEV (reference sequence). V shed 6 bases, J shed 2 bases, and the junction held 5 bases outside the gene matches. The CDR3 is made up of 14 amino acids. CDR3: CASSTWDRAYEQYF. DNA of the CDR3: TGTGCCAGCAGCACCTGGGACAGGGCCTACGAGCAGTACTTC.

The chain combines TRBV27 with TRBJ2-7, with D possibly TRBD2 on 6 matching bases. Trimming shortened V by 3 bases and J by 0 bases, and 9 bases separated the two germline ends. The CDR3 has 14 residues. The germline gives CDR1 MNHEY, CDR2 SMNVEV (reference sequence). CDR3 nucleotides: TGTGCCAGCAGTTTCCCCGGGAGCTCCTACGAGCAGTACTTC. Its translation is CASSFPGSSYEQYF.

For the CDR3, the DNA is TGCGCCAGCAGCTTGGAGGGACTAGCGGGAGGGGATGAGCAGTTCTTC. It encodes CASSLEGLAGGDEQFF. The chain carries TRBV5-1 and TRBJ2-1, with 16 positions matching TRBD2. The ends lost 0 bases at V and 8 bases at J; junction bases unmatched: 2. CDR1 is SGHRS, CDR2 YFSETQ, per germline. The CDR3 is 16 amino acids.

This clone was seen only a few times. The chain joins TRBV7-9 to TRBJ2-1; no clear D gene. The germline V and J ends were trimmed by 1 base and 9 bases, with 7 bases remaining between them. The CDR3 has 12 residues. Looked up from germline, CDR1 is SEHNR and CDR2 is FQNEAQ (reference sequence). The CDR3 here is CASSLGFSEQFF. The CDR3 bases are TGTGCCAGCAGCTTAGGGTTTAGTGAGCAGTTCTTC. Full variable domain (remainder filled in from reference TRBV7-9 and TRBJ2-1): DTGVSQNPRHKITKRGQNVTFRCDPISEHNRLYWYRQTLGQGPEFLTYFQNEAQLEKSRLLSDRFSAERPKGSFSTLEIQRTEQGDSAMYLCASSLGFSEQFFGPGTRLTVL.

V gene TRBV28 combines with J gene TRBJ2-7, with D tentatively TRBD1 (5 bases). This CDR3 is built from 20 residues. V was shortened by 4 bases and J by 2 bases, with 30 bases between the two germline ends. The V gene's germline CDR1 is MDHEN and CDR2 SYDVKM. Written as DNA, the CDR3 is TGTGCCAGCAGTTCCCCCAGTACTGGGCTGAGTTCTGACAGTGCCTACGAGCAGTACTTC. Its protein product is CASSSPSTGLSSDSAYEQYF.

The V call is TRBV4-2, the J call TRBJ1-3; tentatively, D is TRBD1 (5 bases). This CDR3 has 19 residues. V lost 3 bases and J 2 bases, leaving 23 bases between the germline ends. The germline V gene has CDR1 LGHNA and CDR2 YNFKEQ. The CDR3 DNA sequence: TGTGCCAGCAGCCAGCGGTTAGCAGGGCCGGTCCGTCCTGGAAACACCATATATTTT. Translating gives CASSQRLAGPVRPGNTIYF.

The chain is built from TRBV5-1 and TRBJ1-2; D gene unclear. In germline, CDR1 is SGHRS, CDR2 YFSETQ. Trimming removed 7 bases from V and 8 bases from J, with 12 bases in between. CDR3 size: 11 residues. CDR3 loop: CASGPPGGYTF. The DNA for the CDR3 is TGCGCCAGCGGCCCCCCAGGCGGCTACACCTTC.

The chain employs TRBV27 and TRBJ2-7; 9 positions agree with TRBD2. V trimming: 6 bases; J trimming: 3 bases; junction bases outside the gene matches: 15. The germline V gene encodes CDR1 MNHEY and CDR2 SMNVEV (reference sequence). This CDR3 region has 17 residues. The CDR3 nucleotides are TGTGCCAGCAGACACCCTAGCGGGACGGTTTTGGGCTACGAGCAGTACTTC. Protein product: CASRHPSGTVLGYEQYF.

This clone was seen only a few times. The chain links TRBV7-9 to TRBJ2-2; D gene uncertain. V was cut by 6 bases and J by 7 bases, with 9 bases left in between. There are 12 residues in the CDR3. The germline V gene encodes CDR1 SEHNR and CDR2 FQNEAQ (reference sequence). This CDR3 reads CASRTTGGELFF. DNA of the CDR3: TGTGCCAGCAGAACGACGGGCGGGGAGCTGTTTTTT.

As regards this clone: The identical CDR3 is also encoded by other nucleotide sequences in the sample. The chain employs TRBV27 and TRBJ1-5; TRBD1 might be the D (5 bases). Trimming left V 3 bases short and J 6 bases short, with 9 bases between. Per germline, CDR1 MNHEY and CDR2 SMNVEV (reference sequence). The CDR3 loop spans 13 amino acids. CDR3 bases: TGTGCCAGCAGTTTGAGGGGTGGTCAGCCCCAGCATTTT. Its translation: CASSLRGGQPQHF.

The chain recombines TRBV25-1 with TRBJ1-1; maybe TRBD1 (5 bases). The CDR3 extends over 16 amino acids. The germline V and J ends were trimmed by 2 bases and 1 base, with 14 bases remaining between them. From germline, CDR1 is MGHDK and CDR2 SYGVNS. Here the CDR3 reads CASSEGIWDGNTEAFF. In DNA form, the CDR3 reads TGTGCCAGCAGTGAAGGTATATGGGACGGGAACACTGAAGCTTTCTTT. Filled out from reference TRBV25-1 and TRBJ1-1, the complete variable domain reads EADIYQTPRYLVIGTGKKITLECSQTMGHDKMYWYQQDPGMELHLIHYSYGVNSTEKGDLSSESTVSRIRTEHFPLTLESARPSHTSQYLCASSEGIWDGNTEAFFGQGTRLTVV.

On this clone: The same CDR3 arises from other DNA sequences in this sample as well. J is TRBJ1-1 and V is TRBV27; no firm D call. There are 15 residues in the CDR3. CDR1 and CDR2 (germline): MNHEY, SMNVEV (reference sequence). V lost 0 bases, J lost 0 bases, and 8 bases lay in between. The CDR3 DNA reads TGTGCCAGCAGTTTATCTAGGCGGATGAACACTGAAGCTTTCTTT. It specifies CASSLSRRMNTEAFF.

V gene TRBV27 combines with J gene TRBJ1-2; D possibly corresponds to TRBD1 (5 bases). This CDR3 is built from 13 residues. CDR1 and CDR2 from the germline V gene are MNHEY and SMNVEV (reference sequence). V was trimmed by 5 bases and J by 5 bases, leaving 12 bases between them. CDR3 sequence reads: CASSPWQGYGYTF. The CDR3 coding sequence is TGTGCCAGCAGTCCCTGGCAGGGATATGGCTACACCTTC.

This clone was found a few times. The chain employs TRBV4-1 and TRBJ1-1; D gene unclear. V lost 8 bases and J lost 6, with 13 bases in between. Germline V gives CDR1 MGHRA, CDR2 YSYEKL. This CDR3 has 12 residues. This CDR3 reads CASGIGKAEAFF. For the CDR3, the DNA is TGCGCCAGCGGTATAGGGAAGGCTGAAGCTTTCTTT.

V usage is TRBV2 and J usage is TRBJ2-2, with TRBD1 as a possible D gene (6 bases). CDR1 and CDR2 (germline): SNHLY, FYNNEI. Between the trimmed V and J ends, which lost 7 bases and 1 base, there was a span of 13 bases. This CDR3 is built from 15 residues. The DNA for the CDR3 is TGTGCCAGCATAGGACGGACAGAGAACACCGGGGAGCTGTTTTTT. It yields the protein CASIGRTENTGELFF.